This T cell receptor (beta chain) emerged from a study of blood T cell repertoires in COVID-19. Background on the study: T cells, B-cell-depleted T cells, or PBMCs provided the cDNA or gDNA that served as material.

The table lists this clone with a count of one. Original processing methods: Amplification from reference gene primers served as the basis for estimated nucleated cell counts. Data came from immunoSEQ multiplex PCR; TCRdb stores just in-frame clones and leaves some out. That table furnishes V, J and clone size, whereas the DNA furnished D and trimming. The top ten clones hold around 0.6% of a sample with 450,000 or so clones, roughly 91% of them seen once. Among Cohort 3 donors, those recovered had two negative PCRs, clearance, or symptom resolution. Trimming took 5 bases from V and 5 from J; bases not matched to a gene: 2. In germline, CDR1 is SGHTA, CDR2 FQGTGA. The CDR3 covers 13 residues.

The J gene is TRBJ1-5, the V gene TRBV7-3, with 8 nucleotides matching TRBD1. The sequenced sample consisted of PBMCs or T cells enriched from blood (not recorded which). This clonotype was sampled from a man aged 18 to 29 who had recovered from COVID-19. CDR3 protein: CASSEDRDQPQHF. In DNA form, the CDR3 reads TGTGCCAGCAGCGAGGACAGGGATCAGCCCCAGCATTTT.